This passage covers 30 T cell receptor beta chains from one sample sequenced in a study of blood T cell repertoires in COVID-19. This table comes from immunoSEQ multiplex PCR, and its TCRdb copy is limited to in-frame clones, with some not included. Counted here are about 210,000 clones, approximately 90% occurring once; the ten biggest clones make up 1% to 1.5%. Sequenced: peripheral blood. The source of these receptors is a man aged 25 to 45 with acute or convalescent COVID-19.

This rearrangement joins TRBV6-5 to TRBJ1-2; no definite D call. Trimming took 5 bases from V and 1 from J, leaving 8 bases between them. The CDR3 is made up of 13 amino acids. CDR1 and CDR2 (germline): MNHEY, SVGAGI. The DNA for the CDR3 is TGTGCCAGCAGTATCCGGGGTAACTATGGCTACACCTTC. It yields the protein CASSIRGNYGYTF.

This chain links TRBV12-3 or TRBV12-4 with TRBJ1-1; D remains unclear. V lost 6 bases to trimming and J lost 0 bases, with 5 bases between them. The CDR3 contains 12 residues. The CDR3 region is CASRLMNTEAFF. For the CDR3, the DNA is TGTGCCAGCAGACTCATGAACACTGAAGCTTTCTTT.

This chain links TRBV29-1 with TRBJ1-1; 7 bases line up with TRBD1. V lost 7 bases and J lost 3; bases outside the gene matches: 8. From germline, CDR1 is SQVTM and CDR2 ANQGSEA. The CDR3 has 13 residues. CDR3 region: CSALGQPYTEAFF. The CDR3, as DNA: TGCAGCGCCCTGGGACAGCCCTACACTGAAGCTTTCTTT.

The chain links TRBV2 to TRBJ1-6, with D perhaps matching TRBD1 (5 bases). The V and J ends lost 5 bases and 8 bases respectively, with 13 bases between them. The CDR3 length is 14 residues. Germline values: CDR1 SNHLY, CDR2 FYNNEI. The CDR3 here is CASSLGAGYSPLHF. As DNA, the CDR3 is TGTGCCAGCAGTTTAGGGGCAGGTTATTCACCCCTCCACTTT.

The chain's CDR3 is CASSHGGGLYEQYF. Written as DNA, the CDR3 is TGCGCCAGCAGCCATGGCGGGGGGTTGTACGAGCAGTACTTC. V is TRBV4-1 and J is TRBJ2-7; 8 bases fit TRBD2. Germline CDR1 is MGHRA and CDR2 is YSYEKL. This CDR3 region has 14 residues. The trim removed 3 bases at V and 4 bases at J, leaving 5 bases unmatched.

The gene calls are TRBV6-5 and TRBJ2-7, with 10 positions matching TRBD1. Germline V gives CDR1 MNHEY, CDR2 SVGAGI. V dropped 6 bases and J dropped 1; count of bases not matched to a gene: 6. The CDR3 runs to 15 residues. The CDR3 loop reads CASSGQGDRSYEQYF. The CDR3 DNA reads TGTGCCAGCAGCGGACAGGGGGACAGGTCCTACGAGCAGTACTTC.

CDR3 nucleotides: TGTGCCAGCAGGACCGACAGGGGGCGAATCTCGGACGAGCAGTACTTC. It specifies CASRTDRGRISDEQYF. The gene calls are TRBV7-9 and TRBJ2-7; 10 nucleotides line up with TRBD1. The CDR3 has 16 amino acids. CDR1 is SEHNR and CDR2 is FQNEAQ in the germline V gene (reference sequence). Trimming took 6 bases from V and 5 from J; bases not matched to a gene: 13.

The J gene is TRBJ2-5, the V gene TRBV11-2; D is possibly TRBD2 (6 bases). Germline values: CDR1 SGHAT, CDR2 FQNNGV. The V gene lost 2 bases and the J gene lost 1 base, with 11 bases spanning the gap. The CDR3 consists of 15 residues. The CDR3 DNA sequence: TGTGCCAGCAGCTTAAGGCGGGGCCTCCAAGAGACCCAGTACTTC. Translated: CASSLRRGLQETQYF.

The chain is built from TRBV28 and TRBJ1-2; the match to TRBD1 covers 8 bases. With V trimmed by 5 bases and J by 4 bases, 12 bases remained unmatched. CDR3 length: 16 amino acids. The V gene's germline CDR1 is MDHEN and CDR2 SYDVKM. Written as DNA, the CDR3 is TGTGCCAGCAGTCCCCTCCAGGACAGGGCAAGCTATGGCTACACCTTC. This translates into CASSPLQDRASYGYTF.

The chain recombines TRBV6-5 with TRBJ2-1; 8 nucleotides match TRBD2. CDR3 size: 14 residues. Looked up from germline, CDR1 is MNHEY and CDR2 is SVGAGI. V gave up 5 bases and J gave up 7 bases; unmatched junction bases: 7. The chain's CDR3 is CASSLSGSLNEQFF. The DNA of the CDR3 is TGTGCCAGCAGTCTGAGCGGGAGTCTTAATGAGCAGTTCTTC.

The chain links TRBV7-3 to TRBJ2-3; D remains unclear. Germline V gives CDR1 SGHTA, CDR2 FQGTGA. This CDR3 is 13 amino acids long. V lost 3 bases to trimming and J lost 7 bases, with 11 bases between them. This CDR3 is CASSFSESNTQYF. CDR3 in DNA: TGTGCCAGCAGCTTCAGCGAATCCAATACGCAGTATTTT.

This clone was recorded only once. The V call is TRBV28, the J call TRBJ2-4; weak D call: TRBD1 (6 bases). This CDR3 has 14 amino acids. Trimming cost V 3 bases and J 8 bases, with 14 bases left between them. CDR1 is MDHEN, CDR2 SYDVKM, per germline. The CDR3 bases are TGTGCCAGCAGTTTCATCAGGGGCTCAGACATTCAGTACTTC. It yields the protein CASSFIRGSDIQYF.

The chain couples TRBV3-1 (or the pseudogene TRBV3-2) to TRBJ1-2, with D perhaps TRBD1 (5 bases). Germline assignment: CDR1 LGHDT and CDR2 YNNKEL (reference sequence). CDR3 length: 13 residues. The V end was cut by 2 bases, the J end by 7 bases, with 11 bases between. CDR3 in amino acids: CASSQFPGLGYTF. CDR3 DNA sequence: TGTGCCAGCAGCCAATTTCCGGGACTTGGCTACACCTTC.

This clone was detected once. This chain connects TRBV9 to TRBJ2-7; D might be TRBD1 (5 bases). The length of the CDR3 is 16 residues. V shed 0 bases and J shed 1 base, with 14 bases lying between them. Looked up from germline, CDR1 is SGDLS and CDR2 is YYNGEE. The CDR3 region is CASSVGGGSTSYEQYF. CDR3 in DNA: TGTGCCAGCAGCGTAGGGGGCGGCTCTACGTCCTACGAGCAGTACTTC.

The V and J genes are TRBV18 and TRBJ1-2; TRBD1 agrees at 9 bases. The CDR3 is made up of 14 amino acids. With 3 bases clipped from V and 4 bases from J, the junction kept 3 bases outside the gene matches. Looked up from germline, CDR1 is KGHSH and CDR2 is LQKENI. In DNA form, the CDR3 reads TGTGCCAGCTCACCCAACAGGGGGCCCTATGGCTACACCTTC. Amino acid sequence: CASSPNRGPYGYTF.

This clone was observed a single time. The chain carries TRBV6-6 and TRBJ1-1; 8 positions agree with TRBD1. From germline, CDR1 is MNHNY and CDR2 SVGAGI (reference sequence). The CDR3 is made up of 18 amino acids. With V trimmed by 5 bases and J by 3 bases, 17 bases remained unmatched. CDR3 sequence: CASSRHRTGISSDTEAFF. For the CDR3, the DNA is TGTGCCAGCAGTCGGCACAGGACAGGGATATCCTCGGACACTGAAGCTTTCTTT.

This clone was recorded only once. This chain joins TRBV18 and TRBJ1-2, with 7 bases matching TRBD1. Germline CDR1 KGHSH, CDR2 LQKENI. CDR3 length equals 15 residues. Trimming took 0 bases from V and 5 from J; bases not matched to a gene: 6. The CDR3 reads CASSPPTGIGYGYTF. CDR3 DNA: TGTGCCAGCTCACCACCGACAGGGATTGGGTATGGCTACACCTTC.

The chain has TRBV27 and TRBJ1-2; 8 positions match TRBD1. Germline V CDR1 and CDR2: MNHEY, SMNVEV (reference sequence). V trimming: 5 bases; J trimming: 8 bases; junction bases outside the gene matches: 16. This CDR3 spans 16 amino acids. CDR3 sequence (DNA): TGTGCCAGCAGTGAAACCCCGGACAGGGCTTTTTTCGGCTACACCTTC. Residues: CASSETPDRAFFGYTF.

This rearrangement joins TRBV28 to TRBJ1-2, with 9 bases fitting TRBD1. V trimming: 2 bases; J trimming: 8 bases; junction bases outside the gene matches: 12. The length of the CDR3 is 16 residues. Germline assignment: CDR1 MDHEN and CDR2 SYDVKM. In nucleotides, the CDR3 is TGTGCCAGCAGTTTAGGTGGACAGGGGATGAGGGAGGGCTACACCTTC. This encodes CASSLGGQGMREGYTF.

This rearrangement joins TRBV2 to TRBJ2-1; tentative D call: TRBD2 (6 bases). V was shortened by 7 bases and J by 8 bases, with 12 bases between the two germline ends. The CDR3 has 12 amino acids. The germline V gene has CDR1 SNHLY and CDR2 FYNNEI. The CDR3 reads CASTWDFHEQFF. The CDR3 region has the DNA TGTGCCAGCACCTGGGACTTCCATGAGCAGTTCTTC.

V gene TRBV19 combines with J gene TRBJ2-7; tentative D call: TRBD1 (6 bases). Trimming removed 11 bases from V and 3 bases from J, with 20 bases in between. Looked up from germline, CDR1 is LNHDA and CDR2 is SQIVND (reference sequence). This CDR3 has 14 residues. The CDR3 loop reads CAPSGDPPCYEQYF. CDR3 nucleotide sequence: TGTGCCCCGTCAGGGGACCCTCCGTGCTACGAGCAGTACTTC. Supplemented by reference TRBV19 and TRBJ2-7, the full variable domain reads DGGITQSPKYLFRKEGQNVTLSCEQNLNHDAMYWYRQDPGQGLRLIYYSQIVNDFQKGDIAEGYSVSREKKESFPLTVTSAQKNPTAFYLCAPSGDPPCYEQYFGPGTRLTVT.

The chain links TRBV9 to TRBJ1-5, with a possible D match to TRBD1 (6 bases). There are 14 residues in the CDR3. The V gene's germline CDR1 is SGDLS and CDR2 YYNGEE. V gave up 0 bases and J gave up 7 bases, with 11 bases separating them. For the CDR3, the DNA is TGTGCCAGCAGCGTAGATGGGGGCTACCAGCCCCAGCATTTT. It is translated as CASSVDGGYQPQHF.

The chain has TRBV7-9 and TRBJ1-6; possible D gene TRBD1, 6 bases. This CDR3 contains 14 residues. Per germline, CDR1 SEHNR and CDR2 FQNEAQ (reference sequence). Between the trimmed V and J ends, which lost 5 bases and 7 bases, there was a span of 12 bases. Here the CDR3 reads CASSPPTGNSPLHF. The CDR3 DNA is TGTGCCAGCAGCCCCCCGACAGGAAATTCACCCCTCCACTTT.

For the CDR3, the DNA is TGTGCCTCGAGGGACAGGGAGGTCGATGAGCAGTTCTTC. Translated, it gives CASRDREVDEQFF. The chain carries TRBV25-1 and TRBJ2-1; 9 bases are shared with TRBD1. The CDR3 runs 13 residues. Trimming removed 11 bases from V and 8 bases from J; junction bases left unmatched: 10. Germline CDR1 and CDR2: MGHDK and SYGVNS. Full variable domain (missing parts from reference TRBV25-1 and TRBJ2-1): EADIYQTPRYLVIGTGKKITLECSQTMGHDKMYWYQQDPGMELHLIHYSYGVNSTEKGDLSSESTVSRIRTEHFPLTLESARPSHTSQYLCASRDREVDEQFFGPGTRLTVL.

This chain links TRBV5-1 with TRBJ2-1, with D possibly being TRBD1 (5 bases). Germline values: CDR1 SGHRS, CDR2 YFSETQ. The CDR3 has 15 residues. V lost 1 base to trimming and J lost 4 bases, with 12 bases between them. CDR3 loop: CASSLIGREYNEQFF. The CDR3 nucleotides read TGCGCCAGCAGCTTGATTGGCAGGGAATACAATGAGCAGTTCTTC.

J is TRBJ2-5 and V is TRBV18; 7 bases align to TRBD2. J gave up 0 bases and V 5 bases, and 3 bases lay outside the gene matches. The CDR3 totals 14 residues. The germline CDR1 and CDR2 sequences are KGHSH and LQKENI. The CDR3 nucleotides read TGTGCCAGCTCAGAGCGGGGAAACCAAGAGACCCAGTACTTC. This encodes CASSERGNQETQYF.

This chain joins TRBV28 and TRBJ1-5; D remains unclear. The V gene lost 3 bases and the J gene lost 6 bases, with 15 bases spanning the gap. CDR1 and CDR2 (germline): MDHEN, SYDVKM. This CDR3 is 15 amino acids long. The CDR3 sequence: CASSLSGEVGQPQHF. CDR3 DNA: TGTGCCAGCAGTTTGAGTGGCGAGGTGGGTCAGCCCCAGCATTTT.

The CDR3 coding sequence is TGTGCCAGCAGACATCTTAACTCTGGAAACACCATATATTTT. It yields the protein CASRHLNSGNTIYF. This chain connects TRBV11-2 to TRBJ1-3, with unresolved D. Germline V gene sequence: CDR1 SGHAT, CDR2 FQNNGV. Trimming removed 6 bases from V and 0 bases from J, with 9 bases in between. The CDR3 has 14 amino acids.

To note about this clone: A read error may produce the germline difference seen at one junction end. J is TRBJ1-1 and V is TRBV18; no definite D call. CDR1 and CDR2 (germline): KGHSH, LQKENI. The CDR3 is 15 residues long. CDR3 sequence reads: CASSPPEGRNTEAFF. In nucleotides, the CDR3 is TGTGCCAGCTCCCCACCTGAAGGGAGGAACACTGAAGCTTTCTTT.

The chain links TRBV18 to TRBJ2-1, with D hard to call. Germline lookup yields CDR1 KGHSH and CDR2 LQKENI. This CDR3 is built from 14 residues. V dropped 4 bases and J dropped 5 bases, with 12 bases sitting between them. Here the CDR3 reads CASSLSARNNEQFF. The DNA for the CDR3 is TGTGCCAGCTCACTCTCCGCGAGAAACAATGAGCAGTTCTTC.